This record looks at one T cell receptor beta chain sequence and its context. Its antigen is not known. This sample is part of a study of CD8+CD57+ T cells in acquired aplastic anemia. As for the study in general: The average for DNA from sorted CD4+ and CD8+ cells was roughly 3 ug. Notes on the study in general: Controls and patients did not differ significantly in CD8+ Simpson's diversity. Overlap between patients and controls comprised about 28 CD8+ CDR3 sequences.

This CDR3 contains 13 residues. V was clipped by 7 bases and J by 6 bases, with 16 bases between them. Genomic DNA templated the TCR beta VDJ and CDR3 profiling. TCRdb re-called the reads with MiXCR, one entry per CDR3 protein. The data contain about 160,000 distinct CDR3 sequences, roughly 45% of them singletons. V usage is TRBV12-3 or TRBV12-4 and J usage is TRBJ2-7, with a possible D match to TRBD1 (5 bases). This sequence was found in a human donor in good health. Sequences were obtained from sorted CD4+, CD8+, or CD8+CD57+ T cells (not recorded which) from PBMCs. CDR3 loop: CASTPRGRGEQYF. In DNA form, the CDR3 reads TGTGCCAGCACCCCCCGCGGAAGGGGCGAGCAGTACTTC.